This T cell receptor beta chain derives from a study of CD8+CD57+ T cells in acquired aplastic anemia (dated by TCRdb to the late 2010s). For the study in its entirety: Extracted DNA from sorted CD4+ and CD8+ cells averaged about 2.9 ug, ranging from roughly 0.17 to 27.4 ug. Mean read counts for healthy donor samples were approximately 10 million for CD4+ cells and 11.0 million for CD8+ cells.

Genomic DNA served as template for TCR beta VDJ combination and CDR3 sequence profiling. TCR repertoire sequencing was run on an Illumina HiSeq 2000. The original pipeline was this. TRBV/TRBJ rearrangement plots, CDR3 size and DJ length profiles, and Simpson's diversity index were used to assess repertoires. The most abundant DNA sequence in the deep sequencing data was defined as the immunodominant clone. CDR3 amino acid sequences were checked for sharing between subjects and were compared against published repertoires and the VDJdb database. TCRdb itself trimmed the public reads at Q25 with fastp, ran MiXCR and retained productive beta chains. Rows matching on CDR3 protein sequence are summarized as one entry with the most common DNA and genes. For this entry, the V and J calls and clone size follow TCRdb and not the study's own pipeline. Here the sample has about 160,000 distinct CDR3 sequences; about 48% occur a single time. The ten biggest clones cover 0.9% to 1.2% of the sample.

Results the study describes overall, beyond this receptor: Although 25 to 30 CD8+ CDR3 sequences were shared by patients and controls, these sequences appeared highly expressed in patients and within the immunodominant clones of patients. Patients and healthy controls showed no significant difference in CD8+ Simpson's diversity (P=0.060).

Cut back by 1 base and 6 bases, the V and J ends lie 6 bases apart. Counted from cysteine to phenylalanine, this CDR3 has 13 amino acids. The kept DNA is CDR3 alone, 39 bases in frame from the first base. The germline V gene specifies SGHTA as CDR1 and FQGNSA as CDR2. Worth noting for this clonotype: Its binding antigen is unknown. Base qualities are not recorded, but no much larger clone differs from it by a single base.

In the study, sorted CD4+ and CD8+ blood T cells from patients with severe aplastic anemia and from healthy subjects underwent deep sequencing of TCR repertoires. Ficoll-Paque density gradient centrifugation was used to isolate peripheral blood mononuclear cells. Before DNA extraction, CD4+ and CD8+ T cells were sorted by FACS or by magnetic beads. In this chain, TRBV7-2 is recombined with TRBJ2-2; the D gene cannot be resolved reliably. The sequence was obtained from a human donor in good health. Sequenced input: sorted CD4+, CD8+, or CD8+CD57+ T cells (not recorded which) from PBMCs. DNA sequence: TGTGCCAGCAGCTTAGGGTCTTCCGGGGAGCTGTTTTTT. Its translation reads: CASSLGSSGELFF.